The rows below give T cell receptor beta chains drawn from one sample of a study of T-cell reconstitution after alpha-beta-depleted transplantation in children. One entry per CDR3 protein results from TCRdb running MiXCR on the PCR reads. The repertoire holds 350,000 to 500,000 distinct CDR3 sequences, 43% seen once, with about 30% in the top ten. The sequencing used PBMCs, collected before TCRalphabeta/CD19-depleted stem cell transplant. These TCRs come from a girl aged 2 to 10 with aplastic anemia, due to receive a stem cell transplant. Each CDR3 is given with its conserved first and last residue. Each record gives: V gene, J gene, CDR3 protein.

>TRBV20-1|TRBJ2-2
CSAERNTGELFF
>TRBV5-1|TRBJ2-1
CASSNGTSGTKQFF
>TRBV20-1|TRBJ2-1
CSARRPWGGLADNEQFF
>TRBV19|TRBJ1-5
CASSIGRNQPQHF
>TRBV20-1|TRBJ1-1
CSAETHGTEAFF
>TRBV23-1|TRBJ2-7
CASSQPPGGDYEQYF
>TRBV5-6|TRBJ2-7
CASSLNTNRWTGIYEQYF
>TRBV4-1|TRBJ2-1
CASSQGRGQGLYNEQFF
>TRBV7-9|TRBJ1-3
CASSSTGTGLSGNTIYF
>TRBV7-8|TRBJ2-1
CASSLVRGMGNEQFF
>TRBV29-1|TRBJ2-7
CSVVAADHEQYF
>TRBV20-1|TRBJ2-1
CSAIEGGVYNEQFF
>TRBV28|TRBJ2-4
CASRPDWAGGTNIQYF
>TRBV7-2|TRBJ1-5
CASSLMEQPQHF
>TRBV12-3/TRBV12-4|TRBJ2-1
CASSPAGVKNEQFF
>TRBV7-3|TRBJ1-6
CASSLEGGYSPLHF
>TRBV28|TRBJ2-7
CASSRDGLNYEQYF
>TRBV7-2|TRBJ1-1
CASSPPNGRVTEAFF
>TRBV5-1|TRBJ2-1
CASSFRGAGDNEQFF
>TRBV6-2/TRBV6-3|TRBJ2-2
CASSYSAGLAGIGELFF
>TRBV5-1|TRBJ2-3
CASSLGTGLNTQYF
>TRBV6-5|TRBJ2-7
CASSYEFSGSYEQYF
>TRBV10-3|TRBJ1-2
CAISKETGTGYRYTF
>TRBV6-1|TRBJ2-5
CASTRQGARLETQYF
>TRBV28|TRBJ2-4
CASTPPRGLAKNIQYF
>TRBV6-2/TRBV6-3|TRBJ2-1
CASSSLAGSYNEQFF
>TRBV6-5|TRBJ2-3
CASSYTRITDTQYF
>TRBV7-9|-
CASSLTRVGVYNEQFF
>TRBV6-4|TRBJ2-3
CASSDRGTGADTQYF
>TRBV12-3/TRBV12-4|TRBJ1-3
CASTLGVSGNTIYF
>TRBV19|TRBJ1-4
CASSIRTTGRSNEKLFF
>TRBV15|TRBJ2-3
CATSRDRGQTTDTQYF
>TRBV2|TRBJ2-1
CATFSGALGLAGVDEQFF
>TRBV11-2|TRBJ2-1
CASSPGLAGAAAPYNEQFF
>TRBV20-1|TRBJ2-7
CSARAQGNSYEQYF
>TRBV20-1|TRBJ2-7
CSAISPISGGYEQYF
>TRBV12-3/TRBV12-4|TRBJ1-2
CASSADRRSGYTF
>TRBV7-2|TRBJ2-3
CASSLRGGSTDTQYF
>TRBV25-1|TRBJ2-7
CASSVFFGRGAYEQYF
>TRBV7-9|TRBJ2-1
CASSRLADEQFF
>TRBV20-1|TRBJ1-2
CSARDVDRALYGYTF
>TRBV6-1|TRBJ2-3
CASSTGGFGTDTQYF
>TRBV29-1|TRBJ2-5
CSTSGSNQETQYF
>TRBV6-1|TRBJ2-7
CASTTDRGSYEQYF
>TRBV12-3/TRBV12-4|TRBJ1-6
CASSGVGSPLHF